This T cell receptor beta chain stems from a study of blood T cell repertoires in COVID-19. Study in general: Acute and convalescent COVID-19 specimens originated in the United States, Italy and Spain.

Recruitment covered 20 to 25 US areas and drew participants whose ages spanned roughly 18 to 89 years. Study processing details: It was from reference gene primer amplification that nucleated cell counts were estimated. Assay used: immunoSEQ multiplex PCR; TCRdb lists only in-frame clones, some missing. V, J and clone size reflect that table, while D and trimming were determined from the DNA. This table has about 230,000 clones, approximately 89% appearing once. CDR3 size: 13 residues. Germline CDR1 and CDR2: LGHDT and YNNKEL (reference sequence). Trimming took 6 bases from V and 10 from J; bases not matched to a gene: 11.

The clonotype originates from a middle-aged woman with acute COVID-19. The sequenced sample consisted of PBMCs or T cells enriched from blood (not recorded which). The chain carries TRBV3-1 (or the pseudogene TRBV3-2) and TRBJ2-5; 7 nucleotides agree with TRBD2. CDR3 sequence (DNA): TGTGCCAGCAGTTGGAGCGGGGCCCCCAGCCAGTACTTC. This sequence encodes CASSWSGAPSQYF.